A selection of T cell receptor beta chains follows, all from one sample in a study of T cells after yellow fever vaccination. TCRdb recomputed calls from the 5' RACE reads with MiXCR, one row per CDR3 protein. Among hundreds of thousands of distinct CDR3 sequences listed, 13% were seen once. This specimen consisted of PBMCs, obtained on the day of the yellow fever booster vaccination. The receptor source for this set is a man under 40 who received the YFV17D yellow fever vaccine. CDR3s include the opening cysteine and the closing phenylalanine or tryptophan. Fields, in order: clone size, J gene, D gene, V gene, CDR3 protein, CDR3 DNA. The D gene is left open where the match is weak. Only part of the rows carry a size: once, few, many, or a class if the clone is expanded.

abundance: many
j_gene: TRBJ2-2
d_gene: -
v_gene: TRBV29-1
CDR3aa: CSVWTANTGELFF
CDR3nt: TGCAGCGTATGGACTGCTAACACCGGGGAGCTGTTTTTT

abundance: once
j_gene: TRBJ2-5
d_gene: -
v_gene: TRBV9
CDR3aa: CASSVDGTRDETQYF
CDR3nt: TGTGCCAGCAGCGTAGACGGGACGCGGGACGAGACCCAGTACTTC

abundance: few
j_gene: TRBJ1-2
d_gene: -
v_gene: TRBV28
CDR3aa: CASSSAPFYGYTF
CDR3nt: TGTGCCAGCAGTTCTGCTCCCTTCTATGGCTACACCTTC

abundance: many
j_gene: TRBJ2-3
d_gene: -
v_gene: TRBV20-1
CDR3aa: CSAHRDAWTQYF
CDR3nt: TGCAGTGCTCACCGGGATGCGTGGACGCAGTATTTT

abundance: few
j_gene: TRBJ2-5
d_gene: -
v_gene: TRBV9
CDR3aa: CAIWETQYF
CDR3nt: TGTGCCATCTGGGAGACCCAGTACTTC

abundance: -
j_gene: TRBJ2-5
d_gene: -
v_gene: TRBV20-1
CDR3aa: CSARVHRQETQYF
CDR3nt: TGCAGTGCTAGAGTCCACCGACAAGAGACCCAGTACTTC

abundance: many
j_gene: TRBJ2-5
d_gene: -
v_gene: TRBV20-1
CDR3aa: CSARVGEETQYF
CDR3nt: TGCAGTGCTAGAGTTGGGGAAGAGACCCAGTACTTC

abundance: -
j_gene: TRBJ2-3
d_gene: -
v_gene: TRBV25-1
CDR3aa: CASSLRASDTQYF
CDR3nt: TGTGCCAGCAGTCTGAGGGCCTCGGATACGCAGTATTTT

abundance: -
j_gene: TRBJ2-7
d_gene: -
v_gene: TRBV29-1
CDR3aa: CSVCRAGWPGQNEQYF
CDR3nt: TGCAGCGTTTGCCGGGCCGGTTGGCCGGGTCAAAACGAGCAGTACTTC

abundance: -
j_gene: TRBJ1-2
d_gene: -
v_gene: TRBV29-1
CDR3aa: CSVEQASGYTF
CDR3nt: TGCAGCGTTGAGCAGGCGAGTGGCTACACCTTC

abundance: few
j_gene: TRBJ2-7
d_gene: TRBD2
v_gene: TRBV11-2
CDR3aa: CASSFYWGGAYEQYF
CDR3nt: TGTGCCAGCAGTTTCTATTGGGGAGGGGCCTACGAGCAGTACTTC

abundance: -
j_gene: TRBJ2-7
d_gene: -
v_gene: TRBV6-2/TRBV6-3
CDR3aa: CASSYSRDPSREQYF
CDR3nt: TGTGCCAGCAGTTACTCGAGGGATCCTTCCCGCGAGCAGTACTTC

abundance: many
j_gene: TRBJ2-1
d_gene: -
v_gene: TRBV12-3/TRBV12-4
CDR3aa: CASSPDKRALNEQFF
CDR3nt: TGTGCCAGCAGCCCCGATAAAAGGGCCCTCAATGAGCAGTTCTTC

abundance: -
j_gene: TRBJ2-5
d_gene: -
v_gene: TRBV20-1
CDR3aa: CSARTTPGRETQYF
CDR3nt: TGCAGTGCTAGAACGACCCCAGGTCGAGAGACCCAGTACTTC

abundance: -
j_gene: TRBJ2-5
d_gene: -
v_gene: TRBV9
CDR3aa: CASSAQVQETQYF
CDR3nt: TGTGCCAGCAGCGCCCAGGTTCAAGAGACCCAGTACTTC

abundance: -
j_gene: TRBJ2-7
d_gene: TRBD2
v_gene: TRBV5-1
CDR3aa: CASSFSGSGYEQYF
CDR3nt: TGCGCCAGCAGCTTCAGCGGGAGTGGGTACGAGCAGTACTTC

abundance: many
j_gene: TRBJ2-1
d_gene: TRBD2
v_gene: TRBV5-1
CDR3aa: CASSLEVGRGDNEQFF
CDR3nt: TGCGCCAGCAGCTTGGAGGTGGGTCGGGGGGACAATGAGCAGTTCTTC

abundance: -
j_gene: TRBJ1-2
d_gene: -
v_gene: TRBV24-1
CDR3aa: CATSDFGQDYGYTF
CDR3nt: TGTGCCACCAGTGATTTCGGCCAGGACTATGGCTACACCTTC

abundance: few
j_gene: TRBJ2-5
d_gene: -
v_gene: TRBV24-1
CDR3aa: CATASRLDQETQYF
CDR3nt: TGTGCCACCGCCTCCCGACTCGACCAAGAGACCCAGTACTTC

abundance: few
j_gene: TRBJ2-3
d_gene: TRBD1
v_gene: TRBV24-1
CDR3aa: CATSDPTGGSTDTQYF
CDR3nt: TGTGCCACCAGTGATCCCACAGGGGGTAGCACAGATACGCAGTATTTT

abundance: few
j_gene: TRBJ1-2
d_gene: -
v_gene: TRBV28
CDR3aa: CASYTGNYGYTF
CDR3nt: TGTGCCAGCTATACAGGGAACTATGGCTACACCTTC

abundance: -
j_gene: TRBJ2-7
d_gene: -
v_gene: TRBV7-2
CDR3aa: CASSFGGGGYEQYF
CDR3nt: TGTGCCAGCAGCTTTGGGGGAGGGGGGTACGAGCAGTACTTC

abundance: few
j_gene: TRBJ2-2
d_gene: TRBD2
v_gene: TRBV27
CDR3aa: CASISSLAGGTGELFF
CDR3nt: TGTGCCAGCATAAGTTCCCTAGCGGGAGGCACCGGGGAGCTGTTTTTT

abundance: -
j_gene: TRBJ2-1
d_gene: TRBD2
v_gene: TRBV24-1
CDR3aa: CATSEWTSESNEQFF
CDR3nt: TGTGCCACCAGTGAGTGGACTAGCGAGTCGAATGAGCAGTTCTTC

abundance: -
j_gene: TRBJ1-6
d_gene: -
v_gene: TRBV9
CDR3aa: CASSVATGTNSPLHF
CDR3nt: TGTGCCAGCAGCGTAGCTACAGGGACTAATTCACCCCTCCACTTT

abundance: -
j_gene: TRBJ2-7
d_gene: -
v_gene: TRBV20-1
CDR3aa: CSASIGGSSYEQYF
CDR3nt: TGCAGTGCTTCGATTGGGGGGAGCTCCTACGAGCAGTACTTC

abundance: few
j_gene: TRBJ2-3
d_gene: TRBD2
v_gene: TRBV12-3/TRBV12-4
CDR3aa: CASSPILAGIDTQYF
CDR3nt: TGTGCCAGCAGCCCTATCCTAGCGGGAATAGATACGCAGTATTTT

abundance: few
j_gene: TRBJ1-1
d_gene: -
v_gene: TRBV10-1
CDR3aa: CASSDGGVAEAFF
CDR3nt: TGCGCCAGCAGTGATGGAGGGGTGGCTGAAGCTTTCTTT

abundance: -
j_gene: TRBJ2-1
d_gene: TRBD2
v_gene: TRBV5-1
CDR3aa: CASSLGSSGDRGQFF
CDR3nt: TGCGCCAGCAGCTTGGGGTCTAGCGGGGACCGCGGGCAGTTCTTC

abundance: -
j_gene: TRBJ2-1
d_gene: -
v_gene: TRBV7-2
CDR3aa: CASSSVAGRNYEQFF
CDR3nt: TGTGCCAGCAGCTCGGTTGCGGGCCGAAACTATGAGCAGTTCTTC

abundance: -
j_gene: TRBJ2-1
d_gene: -
v_gene: TRBV20-1
CDR3aa: CSARGTYNEQFF
CDR3nt: TGCAGTGCTAGAGGGACCTACAATGAGCAGTTCTTC